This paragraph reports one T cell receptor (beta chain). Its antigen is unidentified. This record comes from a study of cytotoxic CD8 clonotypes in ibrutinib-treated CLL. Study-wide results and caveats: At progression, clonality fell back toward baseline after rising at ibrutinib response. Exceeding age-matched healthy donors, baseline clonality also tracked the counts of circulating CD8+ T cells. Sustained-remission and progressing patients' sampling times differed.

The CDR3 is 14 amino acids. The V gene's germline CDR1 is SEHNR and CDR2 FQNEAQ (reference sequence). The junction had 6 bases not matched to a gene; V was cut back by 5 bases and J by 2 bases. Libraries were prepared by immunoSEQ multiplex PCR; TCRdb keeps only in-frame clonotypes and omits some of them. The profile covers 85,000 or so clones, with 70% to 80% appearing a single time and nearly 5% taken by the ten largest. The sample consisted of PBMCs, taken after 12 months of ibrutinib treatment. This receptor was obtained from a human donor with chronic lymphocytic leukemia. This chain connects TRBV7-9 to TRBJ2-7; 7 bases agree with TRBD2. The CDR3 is CASSPPSGAYEQYF. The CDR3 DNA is TGTGCCAGCAGCCCCCCTAGCGGAGCCTACGAGCAGTACTTC.